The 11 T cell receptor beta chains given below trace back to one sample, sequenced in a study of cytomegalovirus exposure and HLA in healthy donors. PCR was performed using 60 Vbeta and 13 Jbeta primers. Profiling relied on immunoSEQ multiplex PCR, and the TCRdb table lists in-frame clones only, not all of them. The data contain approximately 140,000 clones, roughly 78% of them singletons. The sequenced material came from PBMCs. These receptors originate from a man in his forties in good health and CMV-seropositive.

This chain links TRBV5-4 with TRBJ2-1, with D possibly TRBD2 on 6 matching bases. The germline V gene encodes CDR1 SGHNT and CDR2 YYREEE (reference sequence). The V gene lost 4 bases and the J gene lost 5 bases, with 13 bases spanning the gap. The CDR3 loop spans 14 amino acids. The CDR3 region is CASSPTSGDNEQFF. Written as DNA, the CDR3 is TGTGCCAGCAGCCCGACTAGTGGCGACAATGAGCAGTTCTTC.

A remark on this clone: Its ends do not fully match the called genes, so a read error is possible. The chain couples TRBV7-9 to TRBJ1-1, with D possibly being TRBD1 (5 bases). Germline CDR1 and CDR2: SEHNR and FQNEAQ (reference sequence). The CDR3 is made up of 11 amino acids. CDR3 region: CSSSLLQGTFF. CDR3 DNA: TGTTCCAGCAGCTTATTGCAGGGAACTTTCTTT.

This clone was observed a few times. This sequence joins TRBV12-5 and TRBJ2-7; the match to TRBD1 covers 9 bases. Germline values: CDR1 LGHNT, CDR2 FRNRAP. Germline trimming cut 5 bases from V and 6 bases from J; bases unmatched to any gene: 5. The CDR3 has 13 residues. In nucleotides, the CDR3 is TGTGCTAGTGGTACCACGACAGGGGGCGAGCAGTACTTC. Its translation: CASGTTTGGEQYF.

This CDR3 is CASSTGLAGGPLFSYEQYF. CDR3 sequence (DNA): TGTGCCAGTAGTACCGGACTAGCGGGAGGGCCCCTTTTCTCCTACGAGCAGTACTTC. J is TRBJ2-7 and V is TRBV19; TRBD2 agrees at 15 bases. Germline CDR1 reads LNHDA; CDR2 reads SQIVND (reference sequence). V lost 4 bases, J lost 0 bases, and 10 bases stayed unmatched. The CDR3 loop spans 19 amino acids.

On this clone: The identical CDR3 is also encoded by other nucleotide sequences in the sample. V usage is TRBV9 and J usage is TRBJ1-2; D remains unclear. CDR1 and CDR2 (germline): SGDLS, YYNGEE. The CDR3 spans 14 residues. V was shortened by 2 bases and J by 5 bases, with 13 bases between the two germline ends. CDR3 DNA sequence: TGTGCCAGCAGCGTCCGAAGGGAGAGTTATGGCTACACCTTC. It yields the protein CASSVRRESYGYTF. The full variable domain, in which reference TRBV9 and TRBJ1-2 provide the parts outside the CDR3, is DSGVTQTPKHLITATGQRVTLRCSPRSGDLSVYWYQQSLDQGLQFLIQYYNGEERAKGNILERFSAQQFPDLHSELNLSSLELGDSALYFCASSVRRESYGYTFGSGTRLTVV.

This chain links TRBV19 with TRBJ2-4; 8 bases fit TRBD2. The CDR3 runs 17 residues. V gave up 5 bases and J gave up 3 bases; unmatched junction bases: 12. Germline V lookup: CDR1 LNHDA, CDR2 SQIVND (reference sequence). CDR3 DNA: TGTGCCAGTAGTCGACGACTAGCGAATGGGGGCAAAAACATTCAGTACTTC. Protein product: CASSRRLANGGKNIQYF.

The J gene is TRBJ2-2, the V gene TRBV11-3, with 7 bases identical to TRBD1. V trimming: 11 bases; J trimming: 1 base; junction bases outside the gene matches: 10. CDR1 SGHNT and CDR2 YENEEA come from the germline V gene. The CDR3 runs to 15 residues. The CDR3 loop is CARPPGTENTGELFF. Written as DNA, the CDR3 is TGTGCCCGCCCTCCGGGGACAGAGAACACCGGGGAGCTGTTTTTT. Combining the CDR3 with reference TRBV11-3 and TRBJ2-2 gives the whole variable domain EAGVVQSPRYKIIEKKQPVAFWCNPISGHNTLYWYLQNLGQGPELLIRYENEEAVDDSQLPKDRFSAERLKGVDSTLKIQPAELGDSAVYLCARPPGTENTGELFFGEGSRLTVL.

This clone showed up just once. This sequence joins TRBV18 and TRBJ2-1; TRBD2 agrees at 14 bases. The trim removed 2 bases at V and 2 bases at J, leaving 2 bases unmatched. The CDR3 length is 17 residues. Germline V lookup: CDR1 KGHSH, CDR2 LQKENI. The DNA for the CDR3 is TGTGCCAGCTCACCAGGACTAGCGGGAGGCACCTACAATGAGCAGTTCTTC. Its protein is CASSPGLAGGTYNEQFF.

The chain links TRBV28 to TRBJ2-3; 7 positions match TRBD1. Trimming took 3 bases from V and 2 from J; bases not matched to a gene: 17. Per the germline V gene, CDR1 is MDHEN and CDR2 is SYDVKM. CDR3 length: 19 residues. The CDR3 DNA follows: TGTGCCAGCAGTTTCCCCTTAGGACAGGCCAGGACCAACACAGATACGCAGTATTTT. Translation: CASSFPLGQARTNTDTQYF.

CDR3 sequence: CAIRFRERTEAFF. CDR3 DNA: TGTGCCATCAGATTCCGGGAGCGCACTGAAGCTTTCTTT. The rearrangement uses TRBV10-3 and TRBJ1-1; D gene ambiguous. The V gene's germline CDR1 is ENHRY and CDR2 SYGVKD. V lost 6 bases and J lost 4, with 12 bases in between. This CDR3 contains 13 residues.

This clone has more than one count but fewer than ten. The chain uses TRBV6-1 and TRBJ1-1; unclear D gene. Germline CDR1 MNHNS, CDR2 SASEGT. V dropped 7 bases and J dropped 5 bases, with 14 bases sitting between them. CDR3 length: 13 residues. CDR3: CASKLSLETEAFF. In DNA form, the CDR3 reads TGTGCCAGCAAACTAAGTTTGGAGACTGAAGCTTTCTTT.